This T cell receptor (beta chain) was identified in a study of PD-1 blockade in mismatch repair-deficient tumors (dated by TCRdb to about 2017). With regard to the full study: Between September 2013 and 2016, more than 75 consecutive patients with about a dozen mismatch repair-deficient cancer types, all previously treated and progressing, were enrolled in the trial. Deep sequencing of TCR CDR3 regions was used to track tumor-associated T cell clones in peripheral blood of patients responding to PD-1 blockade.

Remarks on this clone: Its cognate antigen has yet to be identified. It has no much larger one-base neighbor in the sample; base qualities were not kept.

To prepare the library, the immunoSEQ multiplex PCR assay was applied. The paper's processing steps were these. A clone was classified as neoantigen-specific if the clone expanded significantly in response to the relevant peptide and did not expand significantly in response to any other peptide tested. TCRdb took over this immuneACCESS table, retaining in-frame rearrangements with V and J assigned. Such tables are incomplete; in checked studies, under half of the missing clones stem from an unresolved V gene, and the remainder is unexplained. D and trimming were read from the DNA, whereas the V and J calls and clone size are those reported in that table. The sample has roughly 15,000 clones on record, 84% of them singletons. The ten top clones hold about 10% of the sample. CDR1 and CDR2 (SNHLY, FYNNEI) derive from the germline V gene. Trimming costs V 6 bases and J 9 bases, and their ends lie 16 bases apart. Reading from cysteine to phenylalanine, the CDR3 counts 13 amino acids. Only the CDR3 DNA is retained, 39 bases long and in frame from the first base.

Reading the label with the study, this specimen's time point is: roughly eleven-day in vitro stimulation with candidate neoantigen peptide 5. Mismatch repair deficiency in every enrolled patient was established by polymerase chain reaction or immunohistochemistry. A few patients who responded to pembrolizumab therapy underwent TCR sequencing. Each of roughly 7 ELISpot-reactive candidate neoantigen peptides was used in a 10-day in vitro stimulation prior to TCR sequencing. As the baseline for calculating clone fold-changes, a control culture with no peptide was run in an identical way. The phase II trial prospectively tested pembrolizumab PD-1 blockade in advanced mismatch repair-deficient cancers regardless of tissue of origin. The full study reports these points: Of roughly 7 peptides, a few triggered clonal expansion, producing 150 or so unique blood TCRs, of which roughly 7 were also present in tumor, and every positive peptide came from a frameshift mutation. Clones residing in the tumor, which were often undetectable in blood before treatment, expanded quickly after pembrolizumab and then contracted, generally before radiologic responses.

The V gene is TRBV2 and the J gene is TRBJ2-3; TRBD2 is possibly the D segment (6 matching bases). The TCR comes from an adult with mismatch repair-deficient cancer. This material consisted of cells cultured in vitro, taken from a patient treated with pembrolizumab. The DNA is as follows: TGTGCCAGCAGAGTAAACACTGGAGGGACGCAGTATTTT. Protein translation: CASRVNTGGTQYF.